The clone carrying this T cell receptor beta chain has more than one count but fewer than ten. Its antigen is as yet unknown. This sample stems from a study of response to subunit inactivated influenza vaccine. In TCRdb, the RT-PCR reads were re-called with MiXCR into one record per CDR3 protein. The repertoire holds 450,000 to 600,000 distinct CDR3 sequences, with approximately 15% as singletons. The germline V gene encodes CDR1 MGHDK and CDR2 SYGVNS. Germline trimming cut 3 bases from V and 5 bases from J; bases unmatched to any gene: 4. The CDR3 sequence is 14 residues long. Study-level results: The authors proposed limited new T cell recruitment per seasonal influenza vaccination.

The sample was CD4+ T cells sorted from PBMCs, taken about 24 months after vaccination. The V and J genes are TRBV25-1 and TRBJ2-3, with 8 bases identical to TRBD1. The sequence was collected from a man aged 50-75 years who received an inactivated influenza vaccine. The chain's CDR3 is CASSDDRGGDTQYF. The CDR3, as DNA: TGTGCCAGCAGTGACGACAGGGGTGGAGATACGCAGTATTTT.